The 13 T cell receptor beta chains below come from one sample, sequenced in a study of blood T cell repertoires in COVID-19. Using immunoSEQ multiplex PCR, the repertoire was profiled, and TCRdb retains in-frame clones only, with some absent. The sample has 250,000 to 300,000 clones; about four fifths are singletons. The specimen sequenced was peripheral blood. The origin of the receptors is an elderly man with acute or convalescent COVID-19.

The chain's CDR3 is CASSESQGASLSEQFF. CDR3 DNA: TGTGCCAGCAGTGAATCTCAGGGGGCGAGTCTGAGTGAGCAGTTCTTC. The V call is TRBV6-1, the J call TRBJ2-1, with 8 bases matching TRBD1. The germline V gene encodes CDR1 MNHNS and CDR2 SASEGT. J lost 9 bases, V lost 2 bases, and 12 bases had no gene match. CDR3 length equals 16 residues.

DNA of the CDR3: TGTGCCAGCAGACAGACGGTGGTTGTTAGCAATCAGCCCCAGCATTTT. Its protein product is CASRQTVVVSNQPQHF. The rearrangement links TRBV6-4 to TRBJ1-5; D not certain. Trimming pared 6 bases from V and 0 bases from J, leaving 15 bases between. The germline gives CDR1 MRHNA, CDR2 SNTAGT. This CDR3 is built from 16 residues.

The J gene is TRBJ2-7, the V gene TRBV19, with 9 bases lining up with TRBD1. The CDR3 extends over 14 amino acids. Trimming took 6 bases from V and 3 from J; bases not matched to a gene: 6. The germline V gene has CDR1 LNHDA and CDR2 SQIVND (reference sequence). DNA for the CDR3: TGTGCCAGTAGCTCCGGGACAGGGTTCTACGAGCAGTACTTC. Amino acid sequence: CASSSGTGFYEQYF.

This chain uses TRBV6-5 with TRBJ1-2; 8 nucleotides agree with TRBD1. V shed 10 bases and J 8 bases; nucleotides not matched to a gene: 12. The germline gives CDR1 MNHEY, CDR2 SVGAGI. The CDR3 length is 13 residues. The CDR3 nucleotides read TGTGCCATTAGATTGACAGGGGTTGGCGGCTACACCTTC. It translates to CAIRLTGVGGYTF.

V and J are TRBV12-3 or TRBV12-4 and TRBJ2-3; D not certain. The CDR3 has 11 amino acids. V was pared by 7 bases and J by 6 bases, with 8 bases between. CDR3 sequence: CASTIRDTQYF. The CDR3 DNA reads as TGTGCCAGCACGATCAGGGATACGCAGTATTTT.

The chain is built from TRBV24-1 and TRBJ2-7; TRBD1 is a possible D gene (7 bases). Per the germline V gene, CDR1 is KGHDR and CDR2 is SFDVKD. CDR3 size: 14 residues. The germline V and J ends were trimmed by 4 bases and 3 bases, with 12 bases remaining between them. The CDR3, as DNA: TGTGCCACCAGTGACCCCAGGGGGGACTACGAGCAGTACTTC. Translating gives CATSDPRGDYEQYF.

As for this clone: Other DNA sequences in the sample encode the same CDR3. V and J are TRBV3-1 (or the pseudogene TRBV3-2) and TRBJ2-3, with 8 positions matching TRBD2. Germline V gives CDR1 LGHDT, CDR2 YNNKEL (reference sequence). V shed 6 bases and J 1 base; nucleotides not matched to a gene: 6. The CDR3 is made up of 15 amino acids. The CDR3 protein is CASSLTSGGTDTQYF. DNA for the CDR3: TGTGCCAGCAGTCTAACTAGCGGCGGCACAGATACGCAGTATTTT.

CDR3: CASRIGTSGRAWQFF. In nucleotides, the CDR3 is TGCGCCAGCAGGATTGGGACTAGCGGGAGGGCCTGGCAGTTCTTC. The rearrangement links TRBV10-2 to TRBJ2-1; TRBD2 aligns across 16 bases. Germline trimming cut 6 bases from V and 12 bases from J; bases unmatched to any gene: 8. Looked up from germline, CDR1 is WSHSY and CDR2 is SAAADI. There are 15 residues in the CDR3.

This clone was recorded once. This chain links TRBV7-2 with TRBJ2-7; D remains unclear. The V end lost 5 bases, the J end lost 0 bases, and 11 bases lay between the germline ends. CDR3 length equals 14 residues. The germline CDR1 and CDR2 sequences are SGHTA and FQGNSA. The DNA for the CDR3 is TGTGCCAGCAGCAGCGCGGCACACTCCTACGAGCAGTACTTC. Amino acid sequence: CASSSAAHSYEQYF.

The V call is TRBV19, the J call TRBJ2-3; 8 bases map to TRBD1. The junction had 6 bases not matched to a gene; V was cut back by 9 bases and J by 1 base. Germline CDR1 LNHDA, CDR2 SQIVND (reference sequence). The CDR3 contains 14 residues. Written as DNA, the CDR3 is TGTGCCAGCCAGGACAGGGCGCGCACAGATACGCAGTATTTT. Translating it yields CASQDRARTDTQYF.

This clone was seen more than once but under ten times. This sequence joins TRBV7-9 and TRBJ2-7; possible D gene TRBD1, 5 bases. This CDR3 comprises 13 residues. Germline loops: CDR1 SEHNR, CDR2 FQNEAQ (reference sequence). V dropped 5 bases and J dropped 6 bases, with 14 bases sitting between them. The CDR3 nucleotides are TGTGCCAGCAGCAGGACACCGGCAACCGAGCAGTACTTC. It translates to CASSRTPATEQYF.

The chain employs TRBV28 and TRBJ2-5; 7 nucleotides line up with TRBD1. The V segment lost 3 bases and the J segment 6 bases; nucleotides outside the gene matches: 13. CDR1 MDHEN and CDR2 SYDVKM come from the germline V gene. CDR3 length: 16 amino acids. DNA of the CDR3: TGTGCCAGCAGTTTTAACAGGGGTTCCCCTTTAAAGACCCAGTACTTC. Its protein product is CASSFNRGSPLKTQYF.

V and J are TRBV2 and TRBJ2-5; tentative D call: TRBD1 (5 bases). CDR1 SNHLY and CDR2 FYNNEI come from the germline V gene. This CDR3 has 13 amino acids. V lost 4 bases to trimming and J lost 4 bases, with 10 bases between them. CDR3: CASSVGVRETQYF. The CDR3 DNA is TGTGCCAGCAGTGTAGGGGTACGAGAGACCCAGTACTTC.